The 6 T cell receptor beta chains in this list originate from one sample, sequenced in a study of blood T cell repertoires in COVID-19. The protocol was immunoSEQ multiplex PCR, while the TCRdb copy is restricted to in-frame clones and leaves out a portion. The profile shows 140,000 to 150,000 clones, around 89% of them singletons. Sequenced material: peripheral blood. All receptors come from a man aged 18 to 29 with COVID-19, enrolled during active disease.

This sequence joins TRBV19 and TRBJ2-1; TRBD1 matches at 11 bases. This CDR3 contains 15 residues. The junction had 8 bases not matched to a gene; V was cut back by 11 bases and J by 2 bases. CDR1 is LNHDA, CDR2 SQIVND, per germline (reference sequence). For the CDR3, the DNA is TGTGCCGTAAAACCGGGACAGGGGGCCTACAATGAGCAGTTCTTC. This codes for CAVKPGQGAYNEQFF. Full variable domain (outside the CDR3, taken from reference TRBV19 and TRBJ2-1): DGGITQSPKYLFRKEGQNVTLSCEQNLNHDAMYWYRQDPGQGLRLIYYSQIVNDFQKGDIAEGYSVSREKKESFPLTVTSAQKNPTAFYLCAVKPGQGAYNEQFFGPGTRLTVL.

This clone was seen once. The rearrangement uses TRBV15 and TRBJ1-1, with D possibly matching TRBD1 (5 bases). This CDR3 region has 15 residues. V was cut by 0 bases and J by 4 bases, with 12 bases left in between. Germline V gene sequence: CDR1 LNHNV, CDR2 YYDKDF (reference sequence). The CDR3 nucleotides are TGTGCCACCAGCAGAGAGTATCGGGGGTCCACTGAAGCTTTCTTT. Encoded protein: CATSREYRGSTEAFF.

This chain uses TRBV5-7 with TRBJ1-5; 7 bases align to TRBD1. TRBV5-7 qualifies as an ORF whose function is uncertain. The CDR3 loop spans 15 amino acids. The V segment lost 4 bases and the J segment 4 bases; nucleotides outside the gene matches: 8. CDR3 DNA: TGTGCCAGCAGCATAGGGGACAGCAAAAATCAGCCCCAGCATTTT. This translates into CASSIGDSKNQPQHF.

This clone has a single count. In DNA, the CDR3 is TGCGCCAGCAGCTTATCGGGTCTCGCAGATACGCAGTATTTT. Translated: CASSLSGLADTQYF. The rearrangement uses TRBV5-1 and TRBJ2-3; D is ambiguous. Germline-derived CDR1 and CDR2 are SGHRS and YFSETQ. The CDR3 spans 14 residues. Trimming left V 2 bases short and J 4 bases short, with 11 bases between.

V and J are TRBV2 and TRBJ1-2; 10 bases line up with TRBD1. V lost 7 bases and J lost 4; bases outside the gene matches: 6. In germline, CDR1 is SNHLY, CDR2 FYNNEI. The CDR3 extends over 14 amino acids. CDR3: CASTDRGRGYGYTF. The DNA for the CDR3 is TGTGCCAGCACTGACAGGGGGCGAGGCTATGGCTACACCTTC.

The gene calls are TRBV4-3 and TRBJ1-2; D unclear. Trimming removed 1 base from V and 4 bases from J, with 7 bases in between. The germline CDR1 and CDR2 sequences are LGHNA and YSLEER. This CDR3 contains 13 residues. DNA for the CDR3: TGCGCCAGCAGCCAAGTTGTCGGCTATGGCTACACCTTC. Encoded protein: CASSQVVGYGYTF.